What follows are 30 T cell receptor beta chains derived from one specimen sequenced in a study of blood T cell repertoires in COVID-19 (dated by TCRdb to the early 2020s). Preparation of the library involved the immunoSEQ multiplex PCR assay. Drawn from immuneACCESS, this table holds only the in-frame rearrangements with V and J called that TCRdb kept. Clones are partly lost; checked studies trace under half to an unresolved V gene and leave the rest unexplained. Across this sample there are around 450,000 clones, with roughly 91% seen only once. The biggest ten clones account for about 0.6% of the sample. The sample comprised PBMCs or T cells enriched from blood (not recorded which). These receptors came from a man aged 18-30 years who had recovered from COVID-19.

This chain links TRBV3-1 (or the pseudogene TRBV3-2) with TRBJ1-1, with TRBD1 as a possible D gene (5 bases). The V end was cut by 4 bases, the J end by 4 bases, with 13 bases between. The CDR3 spans 14 residues. Germline V CDR1 and CDR2: LGHDT, YNNKEL (reference sequence). The CDR3 DNA is TGTGCCAGCAGCCCAGGGTACTTGAGCACTGAAGCTTTCTTT. Protein product: CASSPGYLSTEAFF.

The rearrangement joins TRBV5-1 to TRBJ2-7; 8 nucleotides align to TRBD1. CDR3 length: 14 residues. Germline V gives CDR1 SGHRS, CDR2 YFSETQ. V trimming: 6 bases; J trimming: 3 bases; junction bases outside the gene matches: 8. CDR3 in DNA: TGCGCCAGCAAGCAGTGGACAGGGAACTACGAGCAGTACTTC. This codes for CASKQWTGNYEQYF.

The chain combines TRBV27 with TRBJ2-3, with 8 positions matching TRBD2. The CDR3 is made up of 14 amino acids. CDR1 MNHEY and CDR2 SMNVEV come from the germline V gene (reference sequence). With 8 bases clipped from V and 2 bases from J, the junction kept 6 bases outside the gene matches. CDR3 amino acids: CASHTSGNTDTQYF. Written as DNA, the CDR3 is TGTGCCAGCCACACTAGCGGTAACACAGATACGCAGTATTTT.

This sequence joins TRBV5-6 and TRBJ1-2, with 9 bases lining up with TRBD1. CDR3 length: 15 residues. Looked up from germline, CDR1 is SGHDT and CDR2 is YYEEEE. J gave up 4 bases and V 5 bases, and 9 bases lay outside the gene matches. CDR3 in DNA: TGTGCCAGCAGTGGTACAGGGGGCGTCTTCTATGGCTACACCTTC. Translated, it gives CASSGTGGVFYGYTF.

As to this clone: A read error is possible here, since a much larger clone lies one base away. The J gene is TRBJ1-6, the V gene TRBV2; a possible D gene is TRBD1 (5 bases). The CDR3 is 12 residues long. In germline, CDR1 is SNHLY, CDR2 FYNNEI. Trimming shortened V by 1 base and J by 10 bases, and 5 bases separated the two germline ends. The CDR3 coding sequence is TGTGCCAGCAGTGAAGAGGGGTCACCCCTCCACTTT. This codes for CASSEEGSPLHF.

The chain links TRBV28 to TRBJ2-3; 7 bases match TRBD2. The CDR3 consists of 14 residues. After removal of 2 bases from V and 5 bases from J, the junction contained 4 bases not matched to a gene. Germline CDR1 MDHEN, CDR2 SYDVKM. The CDR3 is CASSLGLAVDTQYF. In DNA, the CDR3 is TGTGCCAGCAGTTTAGGGCTAGCGGTAGATACGCAGTATTTT. Variable domain in full (rest from reference TRBV28 and TRBJ2-3): DVKVTQSSRYLVKRTGEKVFLECVQDMDHENMFWYRQDPGLGLRLIYFSYDVKMKEKGDIPEGYSVSREKKERFSLILESASTNQTSMYLCASSLGLAVDTQYFGPGTRLTVL.

This sequence joins TRBV29-1 and TRBJ1-1; possible D gene TRBD1, 5 bases. CDR1 and CDR2 from the germline V gene are SQVTM and ANQGSEA. The CDR3 covers 12 residues. Trimming removed 5 bases at V and 2 bases at J, with 9 bases between. The DNA for the CDR3 is TGCAGCGTTTGTACAGGTAACACTGAAGCTTTCTTT. This translates into CSVCTGNTEAFF.

The J gene is TRBJ2-3, the V gene TRBV9; 12 positions match TRBD2. V trimming: 4 bases; J trimming: 1 base; junction bases outside the gene matches: 1. The CDR3 runs 15 residues. The germline CDR1 and CDR2 sequences are SGDLS and YYNGEE. CDR3 bases: TGTGCCAGCAGCCCTAGCGGGAGGGGCACAGATACGCAGTATTTT. Translated, it gives CASSPSGRGTDTQYF.

This clone has only one observation. The rearrangement joins TRBV5-4 to TRBJ2-3; 8 nucleotides agree with TRBD2. Trimming removed 4 bases from V and 4 bases from J; junction bases left unmatched: 8. This CDR3 contains 15 residues. Germline CDR1 SGHNT, CDR2 YYREEE (reference sequence). DNA for the CDR3: TGTGCCAGCAGCATCGGGGGGGCCATCGCAGATACGCAGTATTTT. Translation: CASSIGGAIADTQYF.

This chain links TRBV18 with TRBJ1-1; D perhaps matches TRBD1 (6 bases). Germline-derived CDR1 and CDR2 are KGHSH and LQKENI. This CDR3 region has 14 residues. V was cut by 6 bases and J by 1 base, with 12 bases left in between. The CDR3, as DNA: TGTGCCAGCTCTACAGGGAAATGGAACACTGAAGCTTTCTTT. It codes for CASSTGKWNTEAFF.

This chain links TRBV20-1 with TRBJ2-7, with 7 bases matching TRBD2. The CDR3 totals 15 residues. Looked up from germline, CDR1 is DFQATT and CDR2 is SNEGSKA (reference sequence). V lost 3 bases, J lost 2 bases, and 10 bases stayed unmatched. CDR3 protein: CSASAWRGTPYEQYF. The CDR3 DNA follows: TGCAGTGCTAGTGCGTGGCGGGGGACCCCCTACGAGCAGTACTTC.

This sequence joins TRBV10-3 and TRBJ1-5, with D perhaps matching TRBD1 (6 bases). Germline V CDR1 and CDR2: ENHRY, SYGVKD. The CDR3 loop spans 12 amino acids. Trimming removed 6 bases from V and 8 bases from J, with 11 bases in between. The CDR3 sequence is CAIRAGEEPQHF. In nucleotides, the CDR3 is TGTGCCATCAGAGCAGGGGAAGAGCCCCAGCATTTT.

The gene calls are TRBV28 and TRBJ1-1; 7 bases are shared with TRBD1. The CDR3 totals 14 residues. V was pared by 5 bases and J by 4 bases, with 7 bases of the junction left unmatched. The germline CDR1 and CDR2 sequences are MDHEN and SYDVKM. The CDR3 protein is CASSPTGIGTEAFF. CDR3 nucleotide sequence: TGTGCCAGCAGTCCGACAGGGATAGGCACTGAAGCTTTCTTT.

This chain connects TRBV19 to TRBJ2-5; 12 bases are a match to TRBD2. The CDR3 consists of 15 residues. CDR1 LNHDA and CDR2 SQIVND come from the germline V gene (reference sequence). Trimming cost V 5 bases and J 5 bases; bases outside gene matches: 6. CDR3 region: CASSLPTSGSETQYF. CDR3 nucleotide sequence: TGTGCCAGTAGTCTGCCGACTAGCGGGAGCGAGACCCAGTACTTC.

The chain uses TRBV6-2 or TRBV6-3 and TRBJ2-4; the match to TRBD2 covers 9 bases. There are 17 residues in the CDR3. From germline, CDR1 is MNHEY and CDR2 SVGEGT. With V trimmed by 2 bases and J by 3 bases, 8 bases remained unmatched. The CDR3 nucleotides are TGTGCCAGCAGTTACAGCCGACTAGCGGAGGACAAAAACATTCAGTACTTC. It codes for CASSYSRLAEDKNIQYF.

The rearrangement joins TRBV27 to TRBJ1-6, with TRBD1 identical over 9 bases. After removal of 2 bases from V and 10 bases from J, the junction contained 6 bases not matched to a gene. The CDR3 spans 15 residues. Germline loops: CDR1 MNHEY, CDR2 SMNVEV (reference sequence). The DNA for the CDR3 is TGTGCCAGCAGTTTAATGGGACAGGGAAGGTCACCCCTCCACTTT. This codes for CASSLMGQGRSPLHF.

V gene TRBV20-1 combines with J gene TRBJ2-1; D is ambiguous. The CDR3 runs 11 residues. With 3 bases removed from V and 6 bases from J, the gap between germline ends came to 6 bases. Germline V gene lookup returns CDR1 DFQATT and CDR2 SNEGSKA (reference sequence). The CDR3 coding sequence is TGCAGTGCTAGCGGTTCCAATGAGCAGTTCTTC. It yields the protein CSASGSNEQFF.

V is TRBV4-1 and J is TRBJ2-3; TRBD1 might be the D (5 bases). CDR3 length: 13 residues. V shed 1 base and J shed 7 bases, with 9 bases lying between them. From germline, CDR1 is MGHRA and CDR2 YSYEKL. For the CDR3, the DNA is TGCGCCAGCAGCCAAGTCCAGGGAAATACGCAGTATTTT. Translation gives CASSQVQGNTQYF.

The chain carries TRBV5-1 and TRBJ2-1; 8 bases fit TRBD1. CDR3 size: 17 residues. The germline V gene encodes CDR1 SGHRS and CDR2 YFSETQ. J lost 0 bases, V lost 4 bases, and 9 bases had no gene match. CDR3 sequence (DNA): TGCGCCAGCAGCCCAAGACAGGGGCTGAACTCCTACAATGAGCAGTTCTTC. Its protein is CASSPRQGLNSYNEQFF.

The chain joins TRBV2 to TRBJ2-5; D gene uncertain. Trimming removed 10 bases at V and 5 bases at J, with 11 bases between. The CDR3 contains 11 residues. Germline CDR1 SNHLY, CDR2 FYNNEI. The CDR3 spells CATQILETQYF. In nucleotides, the CDR3 is TGTGCCACCCAAATACTGGAGACCCAGTACTTC.

This CDR3 reads CATRGETDTQYF. In DNA form, the CDR3 reads TGTGCCACCAGGGGCGAGACAGATACGCAGTATTTT. This sequence joins TRBV24-1 and TRBJ2-3; D gene ambiguous. The germline V and J ends were trimmed by 7 bases and 3 bases, with 7 bases remaining between them. CDR1 is KGHDR, CDR2 SFDVKD, per germline. The CDR3 length is 12 residues.

V and J are TRBV19 and TRBJ2-1; 7 bases match TRBD2. This CDR3 has 14 residues. Looked up from germline, CDR1 is LNHDA and CDR2 is SQIVND (reference sequence). Trimming took 5 bases from V and 8 from J; bases not matched to a gene: 9. DNA of the CDR3: TGTGCCAGTAGTCGAGCGGGATCTACCGATGAGCAGTTCTTC. Protein sequence: CASSRAGSTDEQFF.

The chain couples TRBV20-1 to TRBJ2-7, with 14 bases identical to TRBD2. V lost 6 bases and J lost 11; bases outside the gene matches: 3. Germline lookup yields CDR1 DFQATT and CDR2 SNEGSKA (reference sequence). The CDR3 consists of 11 residues. For the CDR3, the DNA is TGCAGTGCGAGACTAGCGGGGGGGGAGTACTTC. Translating gives CSARLAGGEYF.

CDR3 bases: TGTGCTAGTGGTCCAACTATCAGGGGGAGCACTGAAGCTTTCTTT. Its protein is CASGPTIRGSTEAFF. The chain is built from TRBV12-5 and TRBJ1-1; 7 nucleotides match TRBD1. Germline trimming cut 5 bases from V and 4 bases from J; bases unmatched to any gene: 10. The CDR3 runs to 15 residues. CDR1 is LGHNT, CDR2 FRNRAP, per germline.

V and J are TRBV27 and TRBJ2-7; TRBD2 matches at 8 bases. Germline V gene lookup returns CDR1 MNHEY and CDR2 SMNVEV (reference sequence). V shed 5 bases and J 4 bases; nucleotides not matched to a gene: 13. CDR3 length: 16 amino acids. Written as DNA, the CDR3 is TGTGCCAGCAGTCCACTTGGGGTAGCGGGAAATTACGAGCAGTACTTC. It specifies CASSPLGVAGNYEQYF.

This chain links TRBV7-9 with TRBJ1-6, with 11 bases that match TRBD1. The length of the CDR3 is 16 residues. V lost 5 bases to trimming and J lost 10 bases; unmatched junction nucleotides: 10. The germline V gene has CDR1 SEHNR and CDR2 FQNEAQ (reference sequence). Written as DNA, the CDR3 is TGTGCCAGCAGCCGGACAGGGGGCGAACACCCATCACCCCTCCACTTT. As protein: CASSRTGGEHPSPLHF.

For the CDR3, the DNA is TGCGCCAGCAGTGTTGCAGGTAGCTCTGGAAACACCATATATTTT. It translates to CASSVAGSSGNTIYF. V gene TRBV10-2 combines with J gene TRBJ1-3; unclear D gene. Germline loops: CDR1 WSHSY, CDR2 SAAADI. This CDR3 contains 15 residues. V dropped 4 bases and J dropped 0 bases, with 10 bases sitting between them.

CDR3 protein: CASSLVAGYQETQYF. CDR3 bases: TGTGCCAGCAGCTTAGTCGCGGGATACCAAGAGACCCAGTACTTC. This chain uses TRBV7-9 with TRBJ2-5; D is perhaps TRBD2 (6 bases). Germline V gene data show CDR1 as SEHNR and CDR2 as FQNEAQ (reference sequence). The germline V and J ends were trimmed by 1 base and 0 bases, with 9 bases remaining between them. This CDR3 has 15 amino acids.

V gene TRBV24-1 combines with J gene TRBJ2-1; 10 bases match TRBD2. Germline loops: CDR1 KGHDR, CDR2 SFDVKD. The CDR3 consists of 16 residues. J was trimmed by 4 bases and V by 7 bases; bases with no gene match: 9. CDR3 residues: CATSAPGLATYNEQFF. CDR3 nucleotides: TGTGCCACCAGCGCACCGGGACTAGCGACATACAATGAGCAGTTCTTC.

CDR3 nucleotide sequence: TGTGCCAGCAGTGACCTCCTAGGCGCCGGCCCCATATATTTT. It translates to CASSDLLGAGPIYF. V and J are TRBV3-1 (or the pseudogene TRBV3-2) and TRBJ1-3; unclear D gene. Germline-derived CDR1 and CDR2 are LGHDT and YNNKEL (reference sequence). V was trimmed by 6 bases and J by 11 bases, leaving 20 bases between them. There are 14 residues in the CDR3.